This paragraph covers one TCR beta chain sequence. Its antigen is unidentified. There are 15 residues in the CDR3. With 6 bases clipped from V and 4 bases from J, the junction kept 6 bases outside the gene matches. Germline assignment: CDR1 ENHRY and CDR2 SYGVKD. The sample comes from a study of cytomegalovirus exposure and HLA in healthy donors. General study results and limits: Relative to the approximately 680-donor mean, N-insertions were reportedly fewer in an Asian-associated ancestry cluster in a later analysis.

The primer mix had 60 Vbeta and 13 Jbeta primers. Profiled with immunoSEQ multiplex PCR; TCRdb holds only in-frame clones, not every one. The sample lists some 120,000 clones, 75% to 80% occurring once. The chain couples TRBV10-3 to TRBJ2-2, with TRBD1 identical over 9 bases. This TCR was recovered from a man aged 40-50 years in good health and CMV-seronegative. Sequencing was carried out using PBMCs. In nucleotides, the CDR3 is TGTGCCATCAGCAGGGGGACAGGGTTCACCGGGGAGCTGTTTTTT. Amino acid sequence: CAISRGTGFTGELFF.